Below are 17 T cell receptor beta chains sequenced from a single sample in a study of early T cells in non-severe SARS-CoV-2 infection. TCRdb re-called the 5' RACE reads with MiXCR, one entry per CDR3 protein. The sample holds some 60,000 distinct CDR3 sequences; roughly 8.8% are singletons and the top ten take less than 1.5%. The sample consisted of whole blood. These receptors all come from an adult who was a healthcare worker with PCR-confirmed SARS-CoV-2 infection or an uninfected control (not recorded which).

Regarding this clonotype: A much larger clone lies one base from this, so it may be a read error. The rearrangement uses TRBV30 and TRBJ1-3; no reliable D call. The germline CDR1 and CDR2 sequences are GTSNPN and SVGIG (reference sequence). The CDR3 spans 13 residues. The CDR3 spells CAWTWSSENTIYF. The CDR3, as DNA: TGTGCCTGGACCTGGAGCTCTGAAAACACCATATATTTT.

The genes are TRBV7-9 and TRBJ1-1; no firm D call. There are 14 residues in the CDR3. Germline CDR1 and CDR2: SEHNR and FQNEAQ (reference sequence). V dropped 5 bases and J dropped 1 base, with 11 bases sitting between them. In DNA, the CDR3 is TGTGCCAGCAGCCTCCAACTCACGAACACTGAAGCTTTCTTT. It is translated as CASSLQLTNTEAFF. The full variable domain, rest sourced from reference TRBV7-9 and TRBJ1-1, is DTGVSQNPRHKITKRGQNVTFRCDPISEHNRLYWYRQTLGQGPEFLTYFQNEAQLEKSRLLSDRFSAERPKGSFSTLEIQRTEQGDSAMYLCASSLQLTNTEAFFGQGTRLTVV.

Many counts were recorded for this clonotype. The genes are TRBV25-1 and TRBJ1-2; D not resolved. Per the germline V gene, CDR1 is MGHDK and CDR2 is SYGVNS. V lost 2 bases and J lost 8, with 12 bases in between. The CDR3 extends over 13 amino acids. The CDR3 here is CASSEGENRGYTF. CDR3 coding DNA: TGTGCCAGCAGTGAAGGGGAAAATAGGGGCTACACCTTC.

The rearrangement uses TRBV27 and TRBJ2-3; D is possibly TRBD2 (6 bases). The CDR3 totals 13 residues. The germline V and J ends were trimmed by 8 bases and 0 bases, with 9 bases remaining between them. Germline-derived CDR1 and CDR2 are MNHEY and SMNVEV (reference sequence). The DNA of the CDR3 is TGTGCCAGCCGGGGGATTAGCACAGATACGCAGTATTTT. This gives the protein CASRGISTDTQYF.

The chain uses TRBV6-1 and TRBJ2-7, with a weak D call TRBD1 (6 bases). Germline V gene lookup returns CDR1 MNHNS and CDR2 SASEGT. This CDR3 is built from 13 residues. The V end lost 7 bases, the J end lost 0 bases, and 10 bases lay between the germline ends. This CDR3 is CASTQTGSYEQYV. CDR3 in DNA: TGTGCCAGCACACAGACAGGCTCCTACGAGCAGTACGTC.

This clonotype was seen ten or more times. The V gene is TRBV5-5, the J gene TRBJ2-1, with unresolved D. Germline V gene data show CDR1 as SGHKS and CDR2 as YYEKEE (reference sequence). Trimming pared 4 bases from V and 2 bases from J, leaving 13 bases between. The CDR3 has 15 amino acids. In DNA, the CDR3 is TGTGCCAGCAGCCCCCCTTTAGGGCCCTACAATGAGCAGTTCTTC. It encodes CASSPPLGPYNEQFF.

This clonotype was detected ten times or more. The chain is built from TRBV10-3 and TRBJ2-3; D might be TRBD1 or TRBD2, each matching 6 bases. The CDR3 length is 14 residues. V was shortened by 4 bases and J by 6 bases, with 14 bases between the two germline ends. Germline CDR1 and CDR2: ENHRY and SYGVKD. The CDR3 is CAISAQGGMDTQYF. CDR3 bases: TGTGCCATCAGTGCTCAAGGGGGGATGGATACGCAGTATTTT.

On this clonotype: An end of the junction differs from the germline gene, which may be a read error. The rearrangement uses TRBV5-1 and TRBJ2-2; 7 bases fit TRBD1. The CDR3 has 15 residues. CDR1 is SGHRS, CDR2 YFSETQ, per germline. The DNA of the CDR3 is TGCGCCAGCAGCATTACAGGGGAGAGCACCGGTGAGCTGTTTTTT. It specifies CASSITGESTGELFF.

V gene TRBV5-1 combines with J gene TRBJ2-3; D possibly matches TRBD1 or TRBD2 (5 bases each). Germline values: CDR1 SGHRS, CDR2 YFSETQ. The V end was cut by 4 bases, the J end by 0 bases, with 18 bases between. The CDR3 covers 17 residues. For the CDR3, the DNA is TGCGCCAGCAGCGTGTACCCCGGGACGAGTAGCACAGATACGCAGTATTTT. Protein sequence: CASSVYPGTSSTDTQYF.

This clonotype was picked up many times. CDR3: CASSVSGAIGGETQYF. The CDR3 nucleotides are TGTGCCAGCAGCGTATCGGGAGCCATCGGGGGAGAGACCCAGTACTTC. This chain links TRBV11-2 with TRBJ2-5; a possible D gene is TRBD2 (6 bases). The CDR3 is made up of 16 amino acids. V lost 5 bases and J lost 4, with 20 bases in between. Germline V gene lookup returns CDR1 SGHAT and CDR2 FQNNGV. Based on the CDR3 plus reference TRBV11-2 and TRBJ2-5, the full variable domain is EAGVAQSPRYKIIEKRQSVAFWCNPISGHATLYWYQQILGQGPKLLIQFQNNGVVDDSQLPKDRFSAERLKGVDSTLKIQPAKLEDSAVYLCASSVSGAIGGETQYFGPGTRLLVL.

This clonotype turned up a few times. The rearrangement joins TRBV20-1 to TRBJ1-3; a weak D match, TRBD1 (5 bases). From germline, CDR1 is DFQATT and CDR2 SNEGSKA (reference sequence). Trimming shortened V by 3 bases and J by 8 bases, and 17 bases separated the two germline ends. The CDR3 sequence is 14 residues long. The CDR3 here is CSASPARAGDTIYF. The CDR3 DNA follows: TGCAGTGCTAGCCCCGCCAGGGCCGGCGACACCATATATTTT.

The chain uses TRBV19 and TRBJ1-1; 7 positions match TRBD1. Germline V lookup: CDR1 LNHDA, CDR2 SQIVND (reference sequence). V lost 4 bases, J lost 1 base, and 6 bases stayed unmatched. The CDR3 spans 15 residues. The CDR3, as DNA: TGTGCCAGTAGTACCCCAGGGGGACAGAACACTGAAGCTTTCTTT. Amino acids: CASSTPGGQNTEAFF.

This clonotype was picked up a small number of times. V gene TRBV11-2 combines with J gene TRBJ2-5, with a tentative D call TRBD2 (6 bases). Germline-derived CDR1 and CDR2 are SGHAT and FQNNGV. The V end was cut by 5 bases, the J end by 4 bases, with 17 bases between. The CDR3 is 15 amino acids. The CDR3 DNA reads TGTGCCAGCAGCCCAAACTTGGAGGGACGAGAGACCCAGTACTTC. It yields the protein CASSPNLEGRETQYF.

The CDR3 DNA reads TGTGCCAGCAGCCCATCCGGGACAGGGAACGAAAAACTGTTTTTT. Its translation: CASSPSGTGNEKLFF. The chain has TRBV7-2 and TRBJ1-4; 9 bases match TRBD1. Germline CDR1 and CDR2: SGHTA and FQGNSA. The length of the CDR3 is 15 residues. V gave up 5 bases and J gave up 8 bases; unmatched junction bases: 9.

This clonotype has at least ten counts. The chain employs TRBV12-3 or TRBV12-4 and TRBJ1-4; 7 bases are shared with TRBD1. Trimming at V came to 5 bases and at J to 8 bases, leaving 14 bases not matched to a gene. The CDR3 is made up of 16 amino acids. This CDR3 reads CASSTGTALEWEKLFF. The CDR3 DNA reads TGTGCCAGCAGTACCGGGACAGCCCTGGAGTGGGAAAAACTGTTTTTT.

This clonotype was counted only a few times. The rearrangement uses TRBV7-8 and TRBJ2-7; D gene unclear. Trimming removed 1 base at V and 4 bases at J, with 5 bases between. The CDR3 covers 12 residues. CDR1 is SGHVS, CDR2 FQNEAQ, per germline. CDR3 in DNA: TGTGCCAGCAGCTTAGATCAATACGAGCAGTACGTC. Encoded protein: CASSLDQYEQYV.

The chain carries TRBV7-2 and TRBJ1-1; D is unclear. V dropped 0 bases and J dropped 4 bases, with 18 bases sitting between them. The CDR3 runs 17 residues. Germline lookup yields CDR1 SGHTA and CDR2 FQGNSA. CDR3 nucleotide sequence: TGTGCCAGCAGCTTAGCCTTGTCAGGCAGTCTCGGCACTGAAGCTTTCTTT. Its protein product is CASSLALSGSLGTEAFF. Based on the CDR3 plus reference TRBV7-2 and TRBJ1-1, the full variable domain is GAGVSQSPSNKVTEKGKDVELRCDPISGHTALYWYRQSLGQGLEFLIYFQGNSAPDKSGLPSDRFSAERTGGSVSTLTIQRTQQEDSAVYLCASSLALSGSLGTEAFFGQGTRLTVV.